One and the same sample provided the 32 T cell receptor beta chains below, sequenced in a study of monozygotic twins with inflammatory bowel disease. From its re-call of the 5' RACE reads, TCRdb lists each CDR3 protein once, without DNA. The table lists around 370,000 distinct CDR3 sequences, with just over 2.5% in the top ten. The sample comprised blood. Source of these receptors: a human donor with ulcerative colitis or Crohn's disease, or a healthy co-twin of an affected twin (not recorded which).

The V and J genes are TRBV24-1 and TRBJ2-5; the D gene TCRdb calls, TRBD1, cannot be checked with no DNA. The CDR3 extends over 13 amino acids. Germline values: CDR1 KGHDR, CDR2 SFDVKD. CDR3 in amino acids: CATSAAGVETQYF.

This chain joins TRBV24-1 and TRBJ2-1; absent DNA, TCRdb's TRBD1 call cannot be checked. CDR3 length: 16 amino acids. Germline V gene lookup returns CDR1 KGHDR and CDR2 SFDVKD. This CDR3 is CATSDDRGSSYNEQFF.

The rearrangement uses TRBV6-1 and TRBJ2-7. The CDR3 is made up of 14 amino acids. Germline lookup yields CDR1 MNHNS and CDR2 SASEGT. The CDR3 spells CASRSDGWTYEQYF.

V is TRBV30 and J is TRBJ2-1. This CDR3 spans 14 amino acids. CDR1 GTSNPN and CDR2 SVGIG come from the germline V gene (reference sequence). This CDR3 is CAWRRSGSYNEQFF.

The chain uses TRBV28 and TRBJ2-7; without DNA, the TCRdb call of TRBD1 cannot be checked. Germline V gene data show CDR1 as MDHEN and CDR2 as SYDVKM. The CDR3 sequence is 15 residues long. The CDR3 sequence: CASSPPGATSYEQYF.

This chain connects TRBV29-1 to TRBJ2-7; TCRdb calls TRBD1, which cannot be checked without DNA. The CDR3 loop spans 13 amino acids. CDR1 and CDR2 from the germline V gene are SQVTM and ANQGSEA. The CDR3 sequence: CSVERDKPYEQYF.

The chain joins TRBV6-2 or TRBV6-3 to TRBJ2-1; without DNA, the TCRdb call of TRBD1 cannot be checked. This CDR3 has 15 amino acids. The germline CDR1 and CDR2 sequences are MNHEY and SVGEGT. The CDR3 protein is CASKVRGTIYNEQFF.

CDR3 amino acids: CASSYNTINYGYTF. The chain employs TRBV6-2 or TRBV6-3 and TRBJ1-2. This CDR3 has 14 residues. Germline values: CDR1 MNHEY, CDR2 SVGEGT.

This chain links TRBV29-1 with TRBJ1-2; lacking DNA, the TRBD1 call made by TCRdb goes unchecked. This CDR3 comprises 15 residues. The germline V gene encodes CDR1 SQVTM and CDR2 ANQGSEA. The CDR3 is CSVEVMKDRGYGYTF.

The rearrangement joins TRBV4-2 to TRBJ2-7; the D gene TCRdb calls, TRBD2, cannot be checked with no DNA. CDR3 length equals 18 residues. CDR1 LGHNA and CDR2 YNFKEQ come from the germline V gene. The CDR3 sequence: CASSPGLAGGPGSYEQYF.

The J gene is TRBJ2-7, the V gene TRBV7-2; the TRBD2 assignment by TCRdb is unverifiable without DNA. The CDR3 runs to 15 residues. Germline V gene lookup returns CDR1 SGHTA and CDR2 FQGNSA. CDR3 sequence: CASSLPPTPTYEQYF.

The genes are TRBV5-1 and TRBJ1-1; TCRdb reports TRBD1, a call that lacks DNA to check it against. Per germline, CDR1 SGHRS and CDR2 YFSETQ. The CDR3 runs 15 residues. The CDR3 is CASSLGQGLISEAFF.

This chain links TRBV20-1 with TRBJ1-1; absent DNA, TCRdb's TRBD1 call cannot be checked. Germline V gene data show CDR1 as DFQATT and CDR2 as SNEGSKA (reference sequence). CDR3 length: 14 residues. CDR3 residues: CSAERQGLNPEAFF.

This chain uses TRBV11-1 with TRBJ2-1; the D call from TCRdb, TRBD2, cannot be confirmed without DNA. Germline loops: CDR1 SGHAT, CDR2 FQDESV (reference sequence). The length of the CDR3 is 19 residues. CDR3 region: CASSARGLAGGSSYNEQFF.

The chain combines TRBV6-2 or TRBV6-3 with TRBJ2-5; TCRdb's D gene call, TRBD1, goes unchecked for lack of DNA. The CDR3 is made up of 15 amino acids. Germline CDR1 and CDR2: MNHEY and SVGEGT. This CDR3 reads CASSQYTGQKETQYF.

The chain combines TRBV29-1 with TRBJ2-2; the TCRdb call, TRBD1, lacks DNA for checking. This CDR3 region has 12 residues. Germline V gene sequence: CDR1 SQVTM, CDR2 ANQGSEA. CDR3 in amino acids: CSVARDTGELFF.

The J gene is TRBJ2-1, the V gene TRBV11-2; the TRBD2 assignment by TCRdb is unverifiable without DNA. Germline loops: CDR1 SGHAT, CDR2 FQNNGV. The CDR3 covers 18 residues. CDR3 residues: CASSLVTPYQRGYNEQFF.

CDR3 protein: CASSLGEDLYF. The rearrangement joins TRBV3-1 to TRBJ2-7; TCRdb lists TRBD2, though no DNA is available to test this call. The germline V gene encodes CDR1 LGHDT and CDR2 YNNKEL (reference sequence). The CDR3 extends over 11 amino acids.

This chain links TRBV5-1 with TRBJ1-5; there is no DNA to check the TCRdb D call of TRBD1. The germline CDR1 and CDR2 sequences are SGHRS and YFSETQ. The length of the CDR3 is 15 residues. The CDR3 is CASSLAPGAGQPQHF.

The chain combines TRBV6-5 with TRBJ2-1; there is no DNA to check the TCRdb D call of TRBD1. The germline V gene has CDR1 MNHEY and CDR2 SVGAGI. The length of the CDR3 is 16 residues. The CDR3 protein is CASSYRYRARDNEQFF.

The CDR3 loop is CASSQETRGVKYF. The chain employs TRBV4-1 and TRBJ2-3; TCRdb designates TRBD1, a call that cannot be tested without DNA. The CDR3 runs to 13 residues. Germline CDR1 and CDR2: MGHRA and YSYEKL.

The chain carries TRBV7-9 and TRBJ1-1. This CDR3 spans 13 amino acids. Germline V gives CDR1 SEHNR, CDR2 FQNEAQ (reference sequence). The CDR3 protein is CASSFGSRTEAFF. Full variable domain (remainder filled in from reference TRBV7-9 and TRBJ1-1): DTGVSQNPRHKITKRGQNVTFRCDPISEHNRLYWYRQTLGQGPEFLTYFQNEAQLEKSRLLSDRFSAERPKGSFSTLEIQRTEQGDSAMYLCASSFGSRTEAFFGQGTRLTVV.

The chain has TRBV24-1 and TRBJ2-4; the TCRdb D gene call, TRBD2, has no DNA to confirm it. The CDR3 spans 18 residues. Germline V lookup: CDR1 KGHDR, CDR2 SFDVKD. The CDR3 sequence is CATSDNPSGSPAKNIQYF.

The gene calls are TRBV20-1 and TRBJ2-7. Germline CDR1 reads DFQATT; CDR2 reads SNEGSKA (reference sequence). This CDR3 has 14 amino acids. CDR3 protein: CSARPFQTTYEQYF.

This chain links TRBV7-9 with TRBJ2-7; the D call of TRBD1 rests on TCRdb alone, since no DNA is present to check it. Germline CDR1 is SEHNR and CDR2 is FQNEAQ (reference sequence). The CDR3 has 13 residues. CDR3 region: CASSPQGHYEQYF.

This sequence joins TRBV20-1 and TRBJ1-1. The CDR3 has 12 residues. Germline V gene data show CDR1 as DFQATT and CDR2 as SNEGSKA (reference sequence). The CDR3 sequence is CSVTSGNTEAFF.

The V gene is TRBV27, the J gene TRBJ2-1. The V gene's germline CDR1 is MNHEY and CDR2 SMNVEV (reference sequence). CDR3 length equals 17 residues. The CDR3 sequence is CASSFRVLGSSYNEHFF.

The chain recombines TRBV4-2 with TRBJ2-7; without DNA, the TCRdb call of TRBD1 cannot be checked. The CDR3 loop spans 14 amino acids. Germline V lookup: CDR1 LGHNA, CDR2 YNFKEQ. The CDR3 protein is CASSQVGQSYEQYF.

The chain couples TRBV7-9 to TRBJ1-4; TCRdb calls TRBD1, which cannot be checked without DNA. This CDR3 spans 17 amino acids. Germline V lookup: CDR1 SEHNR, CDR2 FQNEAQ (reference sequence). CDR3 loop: CASSQAGGGETNEKLFF.

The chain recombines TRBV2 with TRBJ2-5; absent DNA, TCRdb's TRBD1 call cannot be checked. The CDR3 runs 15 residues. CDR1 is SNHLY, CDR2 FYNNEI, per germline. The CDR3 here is CASSQNRGMQETQYF.

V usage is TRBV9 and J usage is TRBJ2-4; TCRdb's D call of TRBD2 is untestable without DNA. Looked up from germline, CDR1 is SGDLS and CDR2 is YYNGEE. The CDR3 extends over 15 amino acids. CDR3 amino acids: CASSVSAGTQNIQYF.

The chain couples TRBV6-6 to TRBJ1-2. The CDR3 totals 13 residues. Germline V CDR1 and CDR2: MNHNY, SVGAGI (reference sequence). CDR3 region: CASRNTDRYGYTF.